These T cell receptor beta chains were read from a single sample in a study of cytomegalovirus exposure and HLA in healthy donors. Clones were read by immunoSEQ multiplex PCR, and TCRdb kept only the in-frame ones, dropping some. The sample contains approximately 150,000 clones, more than 70% of which appear only once. The sequenced sample was PBMCs. The receptors were sampled from a man in his 60s in good health and CMV-seronegative. The CDR3 runs from the conserved cysteine through the conserved F or W. A D gene is named only where the DNA matches it firmly. Only part of the rows carry a size: once, few, many, or a class if the clone is expanded.

length: 13; J: TRBJ1-2; size: .; D: .; V: TRBV7-8; CDR3: CASSLVGVYGYTF; DNA: TGTGCCAGCAGCTTAGTCGGAGTCTATGGCTACACCTTC
length: 12; J: TRBJ2-2; size: few; D: .; V: TRBV7-9; CDR3: CSSSFDTGELFF; DNA: TGTTCCAGCAGCTTCGACACCGGGGAGCTGTTTTTT
length: 13; J: TRBJ2-7; size: .; D: .; V: TRBV10-2; CDR3: CASSEQGRNEQYF; DNA: TGCGCCAGCAGTGAGCAGGGGCGAAACGAGCAGTACTTC
length: 18; J: TRBJ1-4; size: .; D: TRBD1; V: TRBV7-8; CDR3: CASSLYRDRGRGNEKLFF; DNA: TGTGCCAGCAGCTTATACCGGGACAGGGGGCGTGGGAATGAAAAACTGTTTTTT
length: 14; J: TRBJ2-2; size: .; D: .; V: TRBV5-6; CDR3: CASSLVSGTGELFF; DNA: TGTGCCAGCAGCTTGGTTTCGGGGACCGGGGAGCTGTTTTTT
length: 13; J: TRBJ1-1; size: .; D: .; V: TRBV7-9; CDR3: CAQAKVVNTEAFF; DNA: TGTGCTCAGGCGAAGGTAGTGAACACTGAAGCTTTCTTT
length: 19; J: TRBJ1-4; size: .; D: TRBD1; V: TRBV10-3; CDR3: CAISNYFGAGGGLNEKLFF; DNA: TGTGCCATCAGTAACTACTTCGGGGCAGGGGGCGGGTTGAATGAAAAACTGTTTTTT
length: 13; J: TRBJ2-5; size: .; D: .; V: TRBV7-7; CDR3: CASSSTVQETQYF; DNA: TGTGCCAGCAGCTCCACAGTACAAGAGACCCAGTACTTC
length: 15; J: TRBJ1-1; size: .; D: TRBD1; V: TRBV6-1; CDR3: CASTRLWTGNTEAFF; DNA: TGTGCCAGCACACGGCTGTGGACAGGGAACACTGAAGCTTTCTTT
length: 13; J: TRBJ1-5; size: .; D: TRBD1; V: TRBV28; CDR3: CASSLAGGGPQHF; DNA: TGTGCCAGCAGTTTAGCAGGGGGAGGGCCCCAGCATTTT
length: 16; J: TRBJ2-6; size: .; D: .; V: TRBV5-6; CDR3: CASSPAQDSGANVLTF; DNA: TGTGCCAGCAGCCCCGCGCAAGACTCTGGGGCCAACGTCCTGACTTTC
length: 14; J: TRBJ1-2; size: .; D: TRBD1; V: TRBV11-2; CDR3: CASSLAGQGHGYTF; DNA: TGTGCCAGCAGCTTAGCGGGACAGGGTCATGGCTACACCTTC
length: 16; J: TRBJ2-5; size: once; D: TRBD2; V: TRBV5-6; CDR3: CASSAAIWRGGLTQYF; DNA: TGTGCCAGCAGCGCGGCCATTTGGCGGGGGGGCTTGACCCAGTACTTC
length: 13; J: TRBJ1-2; size: .; D: .; V: TRBV28; CDR3: CASISEGDYGYTF; DNA: TGTGCCAGCATCTCGGAGGGCGACTATGGCTACACCTTC
length: 14; J: TRBJ2-5; size: .; D: .; V: TRBV2; CDR3: CARGYGGSGWDQYF; DNA: TGTGCCAGGGGGTACGGGGGTTCCGGGTGGGACCAGTACTTC
length: 15; J: TRBJ1-2; size: .; D: TRBD1; V: TRBV7-9; CDR3: CSSSLPGTGNYGYTF; DNA: TGTTCCAGCAGCTTGCCCGGGACAGGGAACTATGGCTACACCTTC
length: 13; J: TRBJ1-1; size: .; D: .; V: TRBV7-8; CDR3: CASSLAVFTEAFF; DNA: TGTGCCAGCAGCCTGGCAGTCTTCACTGAAGCTTTCTTT
length: 16; J: TRBJ2-5; size: .; D: TRBD1; V: TRBV6-1; CDR3: CASSAQPQGARETQYF; DNA: TGTGCCAGCAGTGCCCAACCCCAGGGGGCTCGGGAGACCCAGTACTTC
length: 13; J: TRBJ2-7; size: once; D: .; V: TRBV30; CDR3: CAWSPRASYEQYF; DNA: TGTGCCTGGAGTCCGCGGGCGAGTTACGAGCAGTACTTC
length: 14; J: TRBJ2-3; size: .; D: TRBD1; V: TRBV7-2; CDR3: CASSLDRVADTQYF; DNA: TGTGCCAGCAGCTTGGACAGGGTTGCAGATACGCAGTATTTT
length: 15; J: TRBJ1-1; size: .; D: TRBD1; V: TRBV28; CDR3: CASSTRAQGYTEAFF; DNA: TGTGCCAGCAGTACAAGGGCACAGGGGTATACTGAAGCTTTCTTT
length: 16; J: TRBJ1-1; size: .; D: TRBD1; V: TRBV7-2; CDR3: CASSPRQGAANTEAFF; DNA: TGTGCCAGCAGCCCCAGACAGGGGGCTGCGAACACTGAAGCTTTCTTT
length: 15; J: TRBJ1-1; size: once; D: TRBD1; V: TRBV5-4; CDR3: CASNPRQGGNTEAFF; DNA: TGTGCCAGCAACCCAAGGCAGGGGGGAAACACTGAAGCTTTCTTT
length: 15; J: TRBJ2-3; size: few; D: TRBD2; V: TRBV7-2; CDR3: CASSLGSGSTDTQYF; DNA: TGTGCCAGCAGCTTAGGTAGCGGGAGCACAGATACGCAGTATTTT
length: 14; J: TRBJ2-3; size: .; D: .; V: TRBV28; CDR3: CASSTPRGTDTQYF; DNA: TGTGCCAGCAGTACACCCCGGGGCACAGATACGCAGTATTTT
length: 12; J: TRBJ2-1; size: .; D: .; V: TRBV27; CDR3: CASSFSRQAVFF; DNA: TGTGCCAGCAGTTTTAGTCGCCAGGCTGTGTTCTTC
length: 15; J: TRBJ2-5; size: .; D: .; V: TRBV19; CDR3: CASSPLDTSLQTQYF; DNA: TGTGCCAGTAGTCCCCTGGATACTAGCCTGCAGACCCAGTACTTC
length: 14; J: TRBJ2-5; size: .; D: TRBD1; V: TRBV30; CDR3: CAWILQGAGETQYF; DNA: TGTGCCTGGATACTCCAGGGGGCAGGAGAGACCCAGTACTTC
length: 18; J: TRBJ2-1; size: few; D: TRBD2; V: TRBV9; CDR3: CASSVDLGSGGANNEQFF; DNA: TGTGCCAGCAGCGTAGATCTAGGGAGCGGGGGGGCGAACAATGAGCAGTTCTTC
length: 18; J: TRBJ2-3; size: few; D: TRBD2; V: TRBV5-6; CDR3: CASSVGPPGGRWADTQYF; DNA: TGTGCCAGCAGCGTGGGGCCTCCGGGCGGGAGATGGGCAGATACGCAGTATTTT
length: 14; J: TRBJ2-5; size: .; D: .; V: TRBV4-1; CDR3: CASSQDTNRETQYF; DNA: TGCGCCAGCAGCCAAGATACTAACCGGGAGACCCAGTACTTC
length: 11; J: TRBJ2-3; size: .; D: .; V: TRBV20-1; CDR3: CSALIRDTQYF; DNA: TGCAGTGCACTGATACGAGATACGCAGTATTTT
length: 15; J: TRBJ2-7; size: .; D: .; V: TRBV5-1; CDR3: CASSLGRGEAYEQYF; DNA: TGCGCCAGCAGCTTGGGCCGCGGGGAGGCCTACGAGCAGTACTTC
length: 14; J: TRBJ2-5; size: .; D: .; V: TRBV27; CDR3: CASRPRTDMGTQYF; DNA: TGTGCCAGCAGGCCGAGGACAGACATGGGGACCCAGTACTTC
length: 16; J: TRBJ1-3; size: .; D: .; V: TRBV4-3; CDR3: CASSQDGGATGNTIYF; DNA: TGCGCCAGCAGCCAAGATGGCGGGGCCACTGGAAACACCATATATTTT
length: 11; J: TRBJ1-1; size: .; D: .; V: TRBV29-1; CDR3: CSVQMNTEAFF; DNA: TGCAGCGTCCAGATGAACACTGAAGCTTTCTTT
length: 12; J: TRBJ2-1; size: .; D: TRBD2; V: TRBV29-1; CDR3: CSVEASGNEQFF; DNA: TGCAGCGTTGAGGCTAGCGGGAATGAGCAGTTCTTC